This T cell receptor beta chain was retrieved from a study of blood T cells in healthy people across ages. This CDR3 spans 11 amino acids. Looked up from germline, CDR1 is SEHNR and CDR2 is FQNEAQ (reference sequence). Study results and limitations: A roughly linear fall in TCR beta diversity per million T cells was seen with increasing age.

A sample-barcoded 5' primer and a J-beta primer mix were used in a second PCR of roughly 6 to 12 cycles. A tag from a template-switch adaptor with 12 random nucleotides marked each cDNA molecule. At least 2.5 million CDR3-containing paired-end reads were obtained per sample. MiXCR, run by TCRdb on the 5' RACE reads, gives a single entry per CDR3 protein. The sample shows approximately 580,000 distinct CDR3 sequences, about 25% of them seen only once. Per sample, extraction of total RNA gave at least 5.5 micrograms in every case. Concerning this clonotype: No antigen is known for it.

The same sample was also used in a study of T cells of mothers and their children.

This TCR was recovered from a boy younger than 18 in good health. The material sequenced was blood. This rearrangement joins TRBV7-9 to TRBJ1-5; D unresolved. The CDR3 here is CAMGNTEPQHF. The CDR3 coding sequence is TGTGCGATGGGGAATACGGAGCCCCAGCATTTT.